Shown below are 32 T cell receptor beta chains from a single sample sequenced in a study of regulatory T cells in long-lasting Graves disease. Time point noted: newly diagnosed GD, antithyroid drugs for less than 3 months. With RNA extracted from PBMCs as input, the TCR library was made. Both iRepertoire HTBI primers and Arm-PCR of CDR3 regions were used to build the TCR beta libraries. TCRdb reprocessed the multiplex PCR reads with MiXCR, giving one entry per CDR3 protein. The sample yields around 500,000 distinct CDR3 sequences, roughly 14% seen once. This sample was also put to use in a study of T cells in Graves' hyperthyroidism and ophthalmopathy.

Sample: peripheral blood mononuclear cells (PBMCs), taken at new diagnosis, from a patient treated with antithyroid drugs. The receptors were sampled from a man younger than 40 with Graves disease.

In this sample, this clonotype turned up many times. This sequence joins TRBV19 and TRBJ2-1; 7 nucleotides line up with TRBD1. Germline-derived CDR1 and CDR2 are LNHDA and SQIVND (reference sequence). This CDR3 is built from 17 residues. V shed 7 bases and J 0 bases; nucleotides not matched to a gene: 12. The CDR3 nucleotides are TGTGCCAGTACCCGGCGGAATGGGACAGTCTCCTACAATGAGCAGTTCTTC. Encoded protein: CASTRRNGTVSYNEQFF.

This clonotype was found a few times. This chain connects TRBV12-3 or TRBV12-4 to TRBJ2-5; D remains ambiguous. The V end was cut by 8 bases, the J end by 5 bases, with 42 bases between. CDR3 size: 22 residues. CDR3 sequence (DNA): TGTGCCAGCGGCACACCCACAGCCGGGCCGGAACCGCCCTTTAAGCTTCGGGAGACCCAGTACTTC. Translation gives CASGTPTAGPEPPFKLRETQYF.

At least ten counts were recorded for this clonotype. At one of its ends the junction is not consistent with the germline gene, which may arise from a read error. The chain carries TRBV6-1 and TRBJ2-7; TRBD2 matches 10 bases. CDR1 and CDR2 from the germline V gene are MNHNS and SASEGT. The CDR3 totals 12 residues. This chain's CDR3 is CATNPLSGTSAF. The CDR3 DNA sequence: TGTGCCACAAACCCCCTCTCCGGGACTAGCGCCTTC.

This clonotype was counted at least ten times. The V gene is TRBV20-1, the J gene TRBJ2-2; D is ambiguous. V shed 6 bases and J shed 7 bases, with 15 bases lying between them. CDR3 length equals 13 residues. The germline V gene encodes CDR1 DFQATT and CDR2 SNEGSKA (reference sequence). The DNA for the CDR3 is TGCAGTGCCGAAAACGAGGTGGGCGGGGAGCTGTTTTTT. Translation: CSAENEVGGELFF.

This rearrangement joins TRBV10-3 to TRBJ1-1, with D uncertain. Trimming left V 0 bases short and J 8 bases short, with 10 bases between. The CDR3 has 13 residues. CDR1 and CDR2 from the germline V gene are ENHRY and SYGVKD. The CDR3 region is CAISESPVAEAFF. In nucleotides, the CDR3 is TGTGCCATCAGTGAGTCTCCGGTCGCGGAAGCTTTCTTT.

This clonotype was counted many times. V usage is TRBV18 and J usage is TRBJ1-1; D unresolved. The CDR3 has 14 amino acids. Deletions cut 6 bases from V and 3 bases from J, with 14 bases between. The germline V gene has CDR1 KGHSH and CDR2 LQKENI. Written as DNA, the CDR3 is TGTGCCAGCTCCGAGGAGATGCAGGACACTGAAGCTTTCTTT. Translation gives CASSEEMQDTEAFF.

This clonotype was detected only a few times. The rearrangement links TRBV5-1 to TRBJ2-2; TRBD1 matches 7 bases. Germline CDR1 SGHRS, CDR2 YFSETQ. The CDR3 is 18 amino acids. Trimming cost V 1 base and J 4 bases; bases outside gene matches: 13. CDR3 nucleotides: TGCGCCAGCAGCTTGAAGGGACAGACTTTTGCCTCCACCGGGGAGCTGTTTTTT. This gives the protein CASSLKGQTFASTGELFF.

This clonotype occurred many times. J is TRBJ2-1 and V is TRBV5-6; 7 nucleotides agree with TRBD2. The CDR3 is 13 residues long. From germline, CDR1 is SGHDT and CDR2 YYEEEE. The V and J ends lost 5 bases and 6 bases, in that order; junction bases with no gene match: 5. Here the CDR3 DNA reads TGTGCCAGCAGGACTCGCGGGGGCAATGAGCAGTTCTTC. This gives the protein CASRTRGGNEQFF.

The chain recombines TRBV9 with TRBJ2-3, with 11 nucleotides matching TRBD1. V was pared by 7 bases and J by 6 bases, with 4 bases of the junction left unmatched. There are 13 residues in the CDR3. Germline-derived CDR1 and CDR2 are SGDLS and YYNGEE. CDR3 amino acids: CASEGQGADTQYF. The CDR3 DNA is TGTGCCAGCGAAGGACAGGGGGCGGATACGCAGTATTTT.

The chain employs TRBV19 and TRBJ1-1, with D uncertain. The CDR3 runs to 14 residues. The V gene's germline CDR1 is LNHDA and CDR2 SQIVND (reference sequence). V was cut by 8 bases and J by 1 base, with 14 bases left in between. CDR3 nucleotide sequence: TGTGCCAGTTGGACGGCTATAGAGAACACTGAAGCTTTCTTT. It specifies CASWTAIENTEAFF.

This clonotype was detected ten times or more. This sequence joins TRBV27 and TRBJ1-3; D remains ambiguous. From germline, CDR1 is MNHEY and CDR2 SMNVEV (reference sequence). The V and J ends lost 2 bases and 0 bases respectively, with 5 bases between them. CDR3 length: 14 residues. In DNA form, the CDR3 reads TGTGCCAGCAGTTTAACCCCCTCTGGAAACACCATATATTTT. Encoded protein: CASSLTPSGNTIYF.

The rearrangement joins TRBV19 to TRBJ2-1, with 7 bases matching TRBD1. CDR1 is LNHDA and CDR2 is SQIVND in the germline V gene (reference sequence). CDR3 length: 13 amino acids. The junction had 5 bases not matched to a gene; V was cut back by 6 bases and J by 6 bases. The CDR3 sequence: CASRIGTANEQFF. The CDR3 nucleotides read TGTGCCAGTAGGATCGGGACAGCCAATGAGCAGTTCTTC.

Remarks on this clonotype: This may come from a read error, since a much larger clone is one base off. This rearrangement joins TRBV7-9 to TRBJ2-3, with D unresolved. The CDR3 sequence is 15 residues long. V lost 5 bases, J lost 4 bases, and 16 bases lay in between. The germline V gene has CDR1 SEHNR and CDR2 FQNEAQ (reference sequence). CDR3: CASSPRLFFADTQYF. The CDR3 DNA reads TGTGCCAGCAGCCCCCGACTCTTCTTCGCAGATACGCAGTATTTT.

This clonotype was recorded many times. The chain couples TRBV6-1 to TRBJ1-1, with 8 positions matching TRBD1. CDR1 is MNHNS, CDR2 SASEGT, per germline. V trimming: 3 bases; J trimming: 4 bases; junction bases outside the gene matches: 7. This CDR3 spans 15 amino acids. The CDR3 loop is CASSDQGAGFTEAFF. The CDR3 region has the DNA TGTGCCAGCAGTGACCAGGGGGCTGGTTTCACTGAAGCTTTCTTT.

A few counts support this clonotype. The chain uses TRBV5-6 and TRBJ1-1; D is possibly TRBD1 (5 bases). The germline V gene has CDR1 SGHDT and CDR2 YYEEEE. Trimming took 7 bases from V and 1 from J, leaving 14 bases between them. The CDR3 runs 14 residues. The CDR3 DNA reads TGTGCCAGCCAGATGAGGGGAGAGAACACTGAAGCTTTCTTT. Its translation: CASQMRGENTEAFF.

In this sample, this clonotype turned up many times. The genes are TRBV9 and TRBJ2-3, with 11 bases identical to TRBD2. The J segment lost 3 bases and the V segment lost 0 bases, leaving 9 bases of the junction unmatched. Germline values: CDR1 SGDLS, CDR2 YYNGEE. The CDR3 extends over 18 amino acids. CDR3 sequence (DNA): TGTGCCAGCAGCGTAGCCCCTGAACTAGCGGGAGCGACAGATACGCAGTATTTT. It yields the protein CASSVAPELAGATDTQYF.

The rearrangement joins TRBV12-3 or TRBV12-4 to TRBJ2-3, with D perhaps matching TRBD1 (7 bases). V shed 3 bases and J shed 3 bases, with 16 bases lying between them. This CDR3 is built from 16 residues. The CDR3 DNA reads TGTGCCAGCAGTTTCAGATTGTCAGGGGGGACAGATACGCAGTATTTT. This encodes CASSFRLSGGTDTQYF.

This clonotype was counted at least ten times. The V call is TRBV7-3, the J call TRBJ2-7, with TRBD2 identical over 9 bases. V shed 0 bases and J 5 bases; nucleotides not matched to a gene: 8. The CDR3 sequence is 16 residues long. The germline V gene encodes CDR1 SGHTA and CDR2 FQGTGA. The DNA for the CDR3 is TGTGCCAGCAGCTTAACCGAGGCGGGAGGGCCTAACGAGCAGTACTTC. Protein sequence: CASSLTEAGGPNEQYF.

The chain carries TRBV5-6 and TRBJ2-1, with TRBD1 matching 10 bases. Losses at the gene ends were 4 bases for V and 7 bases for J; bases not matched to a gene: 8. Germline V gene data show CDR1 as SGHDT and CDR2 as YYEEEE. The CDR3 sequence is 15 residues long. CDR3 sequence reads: CASSTPGQGWNEQFF. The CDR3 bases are TGTGCCAGCAGCACCCCGGGACAGGGGTGGAATGAGCAGTTCTTC.

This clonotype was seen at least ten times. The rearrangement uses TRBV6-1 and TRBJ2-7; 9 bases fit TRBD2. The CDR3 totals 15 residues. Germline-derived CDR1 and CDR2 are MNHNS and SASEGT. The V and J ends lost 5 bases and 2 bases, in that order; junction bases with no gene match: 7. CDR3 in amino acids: CASSIPSGRTYEQYF. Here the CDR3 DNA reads TGTGCCAGCAGTATTCCCAGCGGGAGGACCTACGAGCAGTACTTC.

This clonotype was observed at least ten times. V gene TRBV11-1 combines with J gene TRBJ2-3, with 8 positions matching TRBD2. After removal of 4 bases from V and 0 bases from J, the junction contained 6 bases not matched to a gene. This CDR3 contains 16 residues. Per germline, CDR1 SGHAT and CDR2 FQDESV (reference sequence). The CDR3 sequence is CASSSDSGASTDTQYF. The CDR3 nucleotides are TGTGCCAGCAGCTCGGATAGCGGGGCTAGCACAGATACGCAGTATTTT.

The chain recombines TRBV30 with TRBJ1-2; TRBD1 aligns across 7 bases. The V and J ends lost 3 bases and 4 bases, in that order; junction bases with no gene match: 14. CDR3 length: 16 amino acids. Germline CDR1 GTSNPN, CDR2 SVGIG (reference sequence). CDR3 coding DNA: TGTGCCTGGAGAGACGCACAGGGGATCCACGGCTATGGCTACACCTTC. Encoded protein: CAWRDAQGIHGYGYTF.

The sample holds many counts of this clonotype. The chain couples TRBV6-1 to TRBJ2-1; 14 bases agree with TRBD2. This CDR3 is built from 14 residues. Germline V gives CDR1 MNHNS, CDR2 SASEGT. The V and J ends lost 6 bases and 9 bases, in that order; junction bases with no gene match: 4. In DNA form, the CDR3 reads TGTGCCAGCAGGGGGACTAGCGGGAGCGGTGAGCAGTTCTTC. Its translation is CASRGTSGSGEQFF.

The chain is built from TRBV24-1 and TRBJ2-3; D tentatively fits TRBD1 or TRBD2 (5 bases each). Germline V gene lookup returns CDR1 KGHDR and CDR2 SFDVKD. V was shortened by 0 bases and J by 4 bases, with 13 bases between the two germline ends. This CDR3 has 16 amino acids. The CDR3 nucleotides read TGTGCCACCAGTGATTTGCGGGGTCCAGGGCCAGATACGCAGTATTTT. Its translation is CATSDLRGPGPDTQYF.

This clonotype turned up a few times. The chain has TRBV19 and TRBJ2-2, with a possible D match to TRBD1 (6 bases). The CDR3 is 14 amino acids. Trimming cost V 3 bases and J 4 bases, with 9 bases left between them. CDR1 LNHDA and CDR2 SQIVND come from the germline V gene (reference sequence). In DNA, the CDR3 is TGTGCCAGTAGTATGGGACACCTCACCGGGGAGCTGTTTTTT. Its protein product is CASSMGHLTGELFF. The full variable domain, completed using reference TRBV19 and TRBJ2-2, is DGGITQSPKYLFRKEGQNVTLSCEQNLNHDAMYWYRQDPGQGLRLIYYSQIVNDFQKGDIAEGYSVSREKKESFPLTVTSAQKNPTAFYLCASSMGHLTGELFFGEGSRLTVL.

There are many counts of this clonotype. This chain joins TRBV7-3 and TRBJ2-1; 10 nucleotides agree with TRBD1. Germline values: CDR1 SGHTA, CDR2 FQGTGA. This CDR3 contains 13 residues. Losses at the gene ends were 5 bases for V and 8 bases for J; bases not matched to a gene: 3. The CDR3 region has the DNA TGTGCCAGCAGCAGGACAGGGGGGGATGAGCAGTTCTTC. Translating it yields CASSRTGGDEQFF.

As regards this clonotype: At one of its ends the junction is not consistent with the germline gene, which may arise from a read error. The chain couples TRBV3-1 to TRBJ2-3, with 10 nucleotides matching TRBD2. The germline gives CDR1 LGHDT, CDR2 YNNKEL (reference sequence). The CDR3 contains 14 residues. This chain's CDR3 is CASSPHGTSDAWYF. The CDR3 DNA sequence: TGTGCCAGCAGCCCTCACGGGACTAGCGACGCGTGGTACTTC.

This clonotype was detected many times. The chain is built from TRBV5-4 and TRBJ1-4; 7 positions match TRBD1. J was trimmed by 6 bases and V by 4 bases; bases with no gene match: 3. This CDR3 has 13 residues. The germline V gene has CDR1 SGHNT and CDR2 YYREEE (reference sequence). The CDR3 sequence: CASSVGTDEKLFF. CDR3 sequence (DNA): TGTGCCAGCAGCGTCGGGACAGATGAAAAACTGTTTTTT.

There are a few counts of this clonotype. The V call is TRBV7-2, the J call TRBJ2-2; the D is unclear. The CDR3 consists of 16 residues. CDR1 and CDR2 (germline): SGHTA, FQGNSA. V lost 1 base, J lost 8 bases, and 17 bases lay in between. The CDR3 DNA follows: TGTGCCAGCAGCTTAGAGTTGCGGCCGACTGGGGGGGAGCTGTTTTTT. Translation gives CASSLELRPTGGELFF.

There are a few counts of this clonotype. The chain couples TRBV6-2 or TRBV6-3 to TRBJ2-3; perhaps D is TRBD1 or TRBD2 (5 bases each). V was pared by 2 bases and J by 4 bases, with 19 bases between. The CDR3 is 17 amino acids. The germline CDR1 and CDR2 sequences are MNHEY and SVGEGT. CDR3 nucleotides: TGTGCCAGCAGTTACGTAACACCCGGGACCCGACCAGATACGCAGTATTTT. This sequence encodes CASSYVTPGTRPDTQYF.

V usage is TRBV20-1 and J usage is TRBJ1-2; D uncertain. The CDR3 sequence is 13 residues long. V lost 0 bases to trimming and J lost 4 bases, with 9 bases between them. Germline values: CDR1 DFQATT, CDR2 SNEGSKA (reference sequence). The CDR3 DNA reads TGCAGTGCTAGAGATAGGTATATCTATGGCTACACCTTC. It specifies CSARDRYIYGYTF.

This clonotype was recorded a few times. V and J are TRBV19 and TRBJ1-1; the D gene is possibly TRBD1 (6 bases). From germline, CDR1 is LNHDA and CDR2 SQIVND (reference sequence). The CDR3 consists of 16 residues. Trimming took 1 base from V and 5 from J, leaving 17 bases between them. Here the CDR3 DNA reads TGTGCCAGTAGTATAGGAAGAAGGGGGTTTGGGACTGAAGCTTTCTTT. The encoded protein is CASSIGRRGFGTEAFF.